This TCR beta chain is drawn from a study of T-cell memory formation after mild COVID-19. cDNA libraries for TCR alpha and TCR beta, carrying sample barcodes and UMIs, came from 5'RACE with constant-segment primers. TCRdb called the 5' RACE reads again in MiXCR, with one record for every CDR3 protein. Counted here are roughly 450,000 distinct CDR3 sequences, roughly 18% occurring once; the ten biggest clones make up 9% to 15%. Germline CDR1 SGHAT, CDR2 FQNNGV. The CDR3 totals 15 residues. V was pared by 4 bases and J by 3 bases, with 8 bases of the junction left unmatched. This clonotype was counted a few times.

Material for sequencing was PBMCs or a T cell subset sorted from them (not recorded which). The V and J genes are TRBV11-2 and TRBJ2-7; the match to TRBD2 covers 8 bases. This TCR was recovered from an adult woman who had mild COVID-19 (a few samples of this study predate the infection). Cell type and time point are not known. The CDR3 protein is CASSSTDGGDYEQYF. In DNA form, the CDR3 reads TGTGCCAGCAGCTCTACAGACGGGGGGGACTACGAGCAGTACTTC. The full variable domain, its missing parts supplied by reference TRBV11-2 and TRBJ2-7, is EAGVAQSPRYKIIEKRQSVAFWCNPISGHATLYWYQQILGQGPKLLIQFQNNGVVDDSQLPKDRFSAERLKGVDSTLKIQPAKLEDSAVYLCASSSTDGGDYEQYFGPGTRLTVT.